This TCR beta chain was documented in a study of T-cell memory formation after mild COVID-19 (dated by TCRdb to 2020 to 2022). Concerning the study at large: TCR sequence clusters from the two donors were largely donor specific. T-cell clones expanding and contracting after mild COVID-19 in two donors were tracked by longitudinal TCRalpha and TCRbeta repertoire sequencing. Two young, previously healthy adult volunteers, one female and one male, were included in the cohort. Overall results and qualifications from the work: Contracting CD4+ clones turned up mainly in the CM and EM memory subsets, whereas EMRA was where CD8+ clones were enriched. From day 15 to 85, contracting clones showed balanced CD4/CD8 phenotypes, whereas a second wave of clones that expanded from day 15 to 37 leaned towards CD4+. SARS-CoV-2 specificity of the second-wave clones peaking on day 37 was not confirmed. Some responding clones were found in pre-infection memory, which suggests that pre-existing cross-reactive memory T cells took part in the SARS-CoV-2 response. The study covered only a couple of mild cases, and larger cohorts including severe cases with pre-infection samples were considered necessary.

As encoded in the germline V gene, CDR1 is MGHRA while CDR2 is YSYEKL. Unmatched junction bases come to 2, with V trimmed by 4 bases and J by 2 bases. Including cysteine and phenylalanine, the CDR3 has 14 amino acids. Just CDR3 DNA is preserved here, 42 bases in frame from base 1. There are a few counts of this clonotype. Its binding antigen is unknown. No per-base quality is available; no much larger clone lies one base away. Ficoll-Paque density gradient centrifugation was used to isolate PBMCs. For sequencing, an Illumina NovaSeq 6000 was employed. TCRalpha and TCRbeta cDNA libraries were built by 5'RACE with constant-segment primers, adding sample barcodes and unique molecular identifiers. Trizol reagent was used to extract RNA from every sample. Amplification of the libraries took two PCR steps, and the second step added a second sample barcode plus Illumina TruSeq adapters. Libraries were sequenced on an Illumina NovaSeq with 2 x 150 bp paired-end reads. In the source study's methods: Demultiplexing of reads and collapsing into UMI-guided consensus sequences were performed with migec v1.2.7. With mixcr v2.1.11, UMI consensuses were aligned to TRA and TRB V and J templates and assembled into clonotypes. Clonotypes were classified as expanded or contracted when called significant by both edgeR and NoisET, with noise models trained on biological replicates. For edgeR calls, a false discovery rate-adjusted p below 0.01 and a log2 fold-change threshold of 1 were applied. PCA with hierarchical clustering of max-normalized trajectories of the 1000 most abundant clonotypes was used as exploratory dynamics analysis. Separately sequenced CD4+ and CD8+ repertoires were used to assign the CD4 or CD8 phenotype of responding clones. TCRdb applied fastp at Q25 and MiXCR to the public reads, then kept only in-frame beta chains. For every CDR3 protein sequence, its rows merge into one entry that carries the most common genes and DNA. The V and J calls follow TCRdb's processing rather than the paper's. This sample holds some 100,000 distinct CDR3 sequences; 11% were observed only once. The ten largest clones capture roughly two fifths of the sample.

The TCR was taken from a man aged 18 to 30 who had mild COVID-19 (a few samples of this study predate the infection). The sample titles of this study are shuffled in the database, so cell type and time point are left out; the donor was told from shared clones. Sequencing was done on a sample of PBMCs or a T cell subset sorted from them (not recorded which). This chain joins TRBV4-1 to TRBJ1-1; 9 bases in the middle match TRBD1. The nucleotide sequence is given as TGCGCCAGCAGCCGGACAGGGGATAACACTGAAGCTTTCTTT. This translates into CASSRTGDNTEAFF.